This T cell receptor (beta chain) was sequenced for a study of T cell changes during pregnancy in multiple sclerosis. The CDR3 sequence is 15 residues long. Germline-derived CDR1 and CDR2 are MDHEN and SYDVKM. The junction had 3 bases not matched to a gene; V was cut back by 4 bases and J by 0 bases. The assay was immunoSEQ multiplex PCR, and TCRdb's table has in-frame clones only and misses some. The top ten clones hold more than 3% of a sample with roughly 29,000 clones, around nine tenths of them seen once. The sequenced sample was CD4+ T cells from peripheral blood mononuclear cells, obtained in the first trimester of pregnancy. This sequence was found in a female donor in good health, enrolled as a control in a pregnancy study. The V call is TRBV28, the J call TRBJ1-2; 9 bases align to TRBD1. The CDR3 reads CASSSWDRANYGYTF. DNA of the CDR3: TGTGCCAGCAGTTCCTGGGACAGGGCTAACTATGGCTACACCTTC.